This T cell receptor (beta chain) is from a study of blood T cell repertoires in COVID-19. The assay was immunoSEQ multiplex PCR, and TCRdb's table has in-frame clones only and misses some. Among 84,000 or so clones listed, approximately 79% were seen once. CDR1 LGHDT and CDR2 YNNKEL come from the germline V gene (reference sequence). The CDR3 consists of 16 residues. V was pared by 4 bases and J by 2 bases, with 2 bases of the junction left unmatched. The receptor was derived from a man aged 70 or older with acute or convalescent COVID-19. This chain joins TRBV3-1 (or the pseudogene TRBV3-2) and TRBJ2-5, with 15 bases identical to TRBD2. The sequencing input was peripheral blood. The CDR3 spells CASSLGTSGGQETQYF. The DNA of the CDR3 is TGTGCCAGCAGCCTTGGGACTAGCGGGGGGCAAGAGACCCAGTACTTC.